The 5 T cell receptor beta chains listed next were all sequenced from one sample in a study of T-cell reconstitution after alpha-beta-depleted transplantation in children. Using unique molecular identifiers, the investigators prepared the TCRbeta library. One entry per CDR3 protein results from TCRdb running MiXCR on the PCR reads. The repertoire holds 640,000 or so distinct CDR3 sequences, with approximately 17% as singletons. Source: PBMCs from the stem cell graft donor, taken from the stem cell graft. Receptors were obtained from a human donor who donated a stem cell graft to a child with acute myeloid leukemia.

CDR3 bases: TGCACCAGCAGCCAAAAGGACAGGGACGAGCAGTACGTC. It yields the protein CTSSQKDRDEQYV. The genes are TRBV1 and TRBJ2-7; the table assigns TRBD1, which was not confirmed against the DNA. TRBV1 is reported as a pseudogene. The CDR3 loop spans 13 amino acids.

This rearrangement joins TRBV20-1 to TRBJ2-3; 10 nucleotides agree with TRBD2. Losses at the gene ends were 1 base for V and 1 base for J; bases not matched to a gene: 5. Germline lookup yields CDR1 DFQATT and CDR2 SNEGSKA (reference sequence). CDR3 length: 16 residues. The CDR3 nucleotides are TGCAGTGCTAGAGTATCAGCGGGGGGGCGCACAGATACGCAGTATTTT. Protein: CSARVSAGGRTDTQYF.

The J gene is TRBJ2-6, the V gene TRBV6-1, with D unclear. Trimming shortened V by 5 bases and J by 7 bases, and 12 bases separated the two germline ends. The CDR3 spans 14 residues. CDR1 is MNHNS and CDR2 is SASEGT in the germline V gene. CDR3 amino acids: CASSRQDAANVLTF. CDR3 coding DNA: TGTGCCAGCAGTCGGCAAGATGCAGCCAACGTCCTGACTTTC.

The V gene is TRBV24-1, the J gene TRBJ1-1, with D unresolved. Germline CDR1 KGHDR, CDR2 SFDVKD. Trimming stripped 4 bases from V and 5 bases from J, with 10 bases between. The CDR3 consists of 13 residues. The CDR3 loop reads CATSESMGTEAFF. The CDR3 nucleotides are TGTGCCACCAGTGAGTCGATGGGTACTGAAGCTTTCTTT.

This clonotype occurred a few times. The rearrangement uses TRBV20-1 and TRBJ1-3; the D gene is possibly TRBD1 (6 bases). This CDR3 contains 13 residues. V was shortened by 4 bases and J by 4 bases, with 11 bases between the two germline ends. The germline V gene encodes CDR1 DFQATT and CDR2 SNEGSKA (reference sequence). CDR3 residues: CSAKKDSGNTIYF. DNA of the CDR3: TGCAGTGCTAAAAAGGACAGCGGAAACACCATATATTTT.